This is a list of T cell receptor beta chains from one sample in a study of control samples from healthy donors and cancer patients. Sequenced by immunoSEQ multiplex PCR; TCRdb stores in-frame clones only, minus some. The sample has around 120,000 clones, about 92% seen once. Sequencing was done on a sample of PBMCs. The receptors were gathered from a man in his fifties or sixties with head and neck cancer. Both conserved end residues are part of each CDR3. The D gene is left open where the match is weak. Clone size appears in some rows only: once, few, many, or a class for an expanded clone.

d_gene,v_gene,abundance,j_gene,CDR3nt,CDR3aa
.,TRBV18,.,TRBJ1-1,TGTGCCAGCTCACCACGAGGGGAGGGCACTGAAGCTTTCTTT,CASSPRGEGTEAFF
.,TRBV19,.,TRBJ2-3,TGTGCCAGTAGTATACAGATCACAGATACGCAGTATTTT,CASSIQITDTQYF
.,TRBV12-3/TRBV12-4,.,TRBJ2-5,TGTGCCAGCAGTTGGCTCTCAAGAACCCAGTACTTC,CASSWLSRTQYF
.,TRBV19,.,TRBJ1-1,TGTGCCAGTAGTACCTCTTTAACTGCTGAAGCTTTCTTT,CASSTSLTAEAFF
.,TRBV30,.,TRBJ2-3,TGTGCCTGGACCCCCGGGAGCACAGATACGCAGTATTTT,CAWTPGSTDTQYF
.,TRBV5-1,.,TRBJ2-5,TGCCCCAGCAGCGGCGCTGAGGGGGGAGGGAGAGAGACCCAGTACTTC,CPSSGAEGGGRETQYF
TRBD1,TRBV4-3,.,TRBJ1-1,TGCGCCAGCAGCCAAGGACAGGGCTCGGGCACTGAAGCTTTCTTT,CASSQGQGSGTEAFF
.,TRBV5-6,.,TRBJ1-1,TGTGCCAGCACCTACCTTGGAGAGGGCGGCACTGAAGCTTTCTTT,CASTYLGEGGTEAFF
.,TRBV6-5,.,TRBJ1-2,TGTGCCAGCAGTCCGCGGGACCCCGTACGGGGCTACACCTTC,CASSPRDPVRGYTF
.,TRBV19,.,TRBJ2-3,TGTGCCAGTCGGGCTTTCTCAGGGAAGGGAACAGATACGCAGTATTTT,CASRAFSGKGTDTQYF
.,TRBV27,.,TRBJ1-2,TGTGCCAGCAGTTACGGAGGGGCAGCCTATGGCTACACCTTC,CASSYGGAAYGYTF
TRBD2,TRBV5-1,.,TRBJ2-3,TGCGCCAGCAGCTTTAGTAGCGGGGGGGTAAGAGATACGCAGTATTTT,CASSFSSGGVRDTQYF
TRBD1,TRBV7-2,.,TRBJ1-4,TGTGCCAGCAGCCTGCAGGGGGCCGGGACTGAAAAACTGTTTTTT,CASSLQGAGTEKLFF
TRBD1,TRBV7-6,.,TRBJ1-5,TGTGCCAGCAGCTTAGGACAGGGGAGCAATCAGCCCCAGCATTTT,CASSLGQGSNQPQHF
.,TRBV6-5,.,TRBJ1-4,TGTGCCAGCAGCCGCGGGATGGGCATTGAAAAACTGTTTTTT,CASSRGMGIEKLFF
.,TRBV6-6,.,TRBJ1-1,TGTGCCAGCAGTTACGGCGGACTCACTGAAGCTTTCTTT,CASSYGGLTEAFF
.,TRBV9,once,TRBJ2-2,TGTGCCAGCAGCCCGCTACAGGGATCGGCCGGGGAGCTGTTTTTT,CASSPLQGSAGELFF
TRBD2,TRBV10-3,.,TRBJ2-3,TGTGCCATCAGTGGTGGAGGACTAGCGGGGGGGCCTAAAGATACGCAGTATTTT,CAISGGGLAGGPKDTQYF
.,TRBV27,.,TRBJ1-1,TGTGCCAGCCAAAAGGGCAACATGAACACTGAAGCTTTCTTT,CASQKGNMNTEAFF
.,TRBV29-1,.,TRBJ2-7,TGCAGCGTTGGGGGAAACTCCTACGAGCAGTACTTC,CSVGGNSYEQYF
.,TRBV12-5,.,TRBJ1-1,TGTGCTAGTGGTTTGGTACCTTTGGTCACTGAAGCTTTCTTT,CASGLVPLVTEAFF
.,TRBV2,.,TRBJ1-1,TGTGCCAGCGTCGTTTACACTGAAGCTTTCTTT,CASVVYTEAFF
.,TRBV5-1,once,TRBJ1-2,TGCGCCAGCAGCTTGTCCGGGGTCGGCTACACCTTC,CASSLSGVGYTF
TRBD2,TRBV28,.,TRBJ2-3,TGTGCCAGCAGTTTCAGCGGGGTTGAGGATACGCAGTATTTT,CASSFSGVEDTQYF
TRBD2,TRBV24-1,.,TRBJ2-1,TGTGCCACCAGTGATCTAGCGGGGGGGCCCAATGAGCAGTTCTTC,CATSDLAGGPNEQFF
.,TRBV4-1,.,TRBJ2-7,TGCGCCAGCAGCCAGTTTTACGAGCAGTACTTC,CASSQFYEQYF
.,TRBV11-2,.,TRBJ1-3,TGTGCCAGCAGCTTAACTGATTTCGGTAGGGGAAACACCATATATTTT,CASSLTDFGRGNTIYF
TRBD1,TRBV7-9,.,TRBJ1-2,TGTGCCAGCAGTCCAGGGGGGTATGGCTACACCTTC,CASSPGGYGYTF
.,TRBV5-5,.,TRBJ1-4,TGTGCCAGCAGCTTGGGGGACTCTAATGAAAAACTGTTTTTT,CASSLGDSNEKLFF
TRBD2,TRBV11-2,.,TRBJ2-1,TGTGCCAGCAGCTGGGCCCCGACTAGCGGGGGCTACAATGAGCAGTTCTTC,CASSWAPTSGGYNEQFF
.,TRBV18,.,TRBJ2-2,TGTGCCAGCTCAACAACGGACCGTACCGGGGAGCTGTTTTTT,CASSTTDRTGELFF